Listed below are T cell receptor beta chains from one sample, sequenced in a study of chemoradiotherapy in HPV16-positive cancers. Sequencing was performed with immunoSEQ multiplex PCR; in TCRdb, only in-frame clones are kept and a portion is missing. The data contain roughly 5,800 clones, roughly 85% of them seen just once; the ten biggest clones take up roughly 9.7%. The sequences come from tumor tissue, collected from a patient who underwent chemoradiotherapy. Receptor source: a human donor with HPV-associated anogenital cancer. CDR3s include the opening cysteine and the closing phenylalanine or tryptophan. D genes are given only for firm matches. Size is stated for part of the rows, as once, few or many counts, or as a class when the clone is expanded.

size: NA; V: TRBV7-9; D: NA; J: TRBJ1-1; CDR3: CASSFSGTEAFF; DNA: TGTGCCAGCAGCTTTTCTGGGACTGAAGCTTTCTTT
size: NA; V: TRBV7-9; D: NA; J: TRBJ2-2; CDR3: CASPVQETGELFF; DNA: TGTGCCAGCCCCGTACAGGAAACCGGGGAGCTGTTTTTT
size: once; V: TRBV29-1; D: NA; J: TRBJ1-5; CDR3: CSVEVSPGGQPQHF; DNA: TGCAGCGTTGAAGTTTCTCCCGGGGGGCAGCCCCAGCATTTT
size: NA; V: TRBV2; D: NA; J: TRBJ1-1; CDR3: CASTPLGGEGTEAFF; DNA: TGTGCCAGCACCCCACTGGGGGGGGAGGGCACTGAAGCTTTCTTT
size: NA; V: TRBV4-1; D: NA; J: TRBJ1-2; CDR3: CASSQDHDSFGYGYTF; DNA: TGCGCCAGCAGCCAAGATCACGACTCATTTGGATATGGCTACACCTTC
size: NA; V: TRBV29-1; D: NA; J: TRBJ1-2; CDR3: CSVEVGATVRGYTF; DNA: TGCAGCGTTGAGGTTGGGGCAACAGTAAGGGGCTACACCTTC
size: NA; V: TRBV7-9; D: NA; J: TRBJ2-5; CDR3: CASSLDDSRDRSETQYF; DNA: TGTGCCAGCAGCTTAGATGATAGCCGAGACCGGTCGGAGACCCAGTACTTC
size: NA; V: TRBV7-2; D: TRBD2; J: TRBJ2-1; CDR3: CASSWSGGGDEQFF; DNA: TGTGCCAGCTCTTGGAGCGGGGGAGGCGATGAGCAGTTCTTC
size: NA; V: TRBV7-2; D: NA; J: TRBJ1-6; CDR3: CASSLVKGLNSPLHF; DNA: TGTGCCAGCAGCCTCGTGAAGGGGCTAAATTCACCCCTCCACTTT
size: hyperexpanded; V: TRBV5-5; D: NA; J: TRBJ1-1; CDR3: CASSREGEAFF; DNA: TGTGCCAGCAGTAGGGAGGGGGAAGCTTTCTTT
size: NA; V: TRBV6-5; D: NA; J: TRBJ2-1; CDR3: CASSYLTSWGYNEQFF; DNA: TGTGCCAGCAGTTACCTAACTTCTTGGGGGTACAATGAGCAGTTCTTC
size: NA; V: TRBV7-2; D: NA; J: TRBJ2-3; CDR3: CASSLRGTTTDTQYF; DNA: TGTGCCAGCAGCTTGCGGGGGACAACGACAGATACGCAGTATTTT
size: NA; V: TRBV19; D: NA; J: TRBJ1-1; CDR3: CASSQPAGRPDTEAFF; DNA: TGTGCCAGTAGTCAACCAGCGGGGAGGCCGGACACTGAAGCTTTCTTT
size: NA; V: TRBV5-1; D: NA; J: TRBJ2-1; CDR3: CASSLAGVGNSYNEQFF; DNA: TGCGCCAGCAGCTTGGCAGGGGTTGGAAACTCCTACAATGAGCAGTTCTTC
size: once; V: TRBV4-1; D: NA; J: TRBJ1-1; CDR3: CASSQHLEGGAFF; DNA: TGCGCCAGCAGCCAACATCTAGAGGGGGGAGCTTTCTTT
size: NA; V: TRBV6-6; D: TRBD1; J: TRBJ2-7; CDR3: CASSTPGQGSGYEQYF; DNA: TGTGCCAGCAGTACTCCGGGACAGGGTTCAGGGTACGAGCAGTACTTC
size: NA; V: TRBV11-3; D: TRBD2; J: TRBJ2-5; CDR3: CASSPGGGREETQYF; DNA: TGTGCCAGCAGCCCGGGGGGGGGAAGGGAAGAGACCCAGTACTTC
size: NA; V: TRBV19; D: NA; J: TRBJ1-5; CDR3: CASSIDSYNQPQHF; DNA: TGTGCCAGTAGTATAGACAGCTATAATCAGCCCCAGCATTTT
size: NA; V: TRBV29-1; D: NA; J: TRBJ2-5; CDR3: CSASLNQETQYF; DNA: TGCAGCGCATCGCTGAACCAAGAGACCCAGTACTTC
size: NA; V: TRBV11-2; D: NA; J: TRBJ1-3; CDR3: CASSLGAGPGRAGNTIYF; DNA: TGTGCCAGCAGCTTAGGTGCGGGCCCCGGGCGGGCTGGAAACACCATATATTTT
size: NA; V: TRBV7-9; D: TRBD2; J: TRBJ2-5; CDR3: CASSFGGAGETQYF; DNA: TGTGCCAGCAGCTTCGGGGGGGCCGGAGAGACCCAGTACTTC
size: NA; V: TRBV20-1; D: NA; J: TRBJ1-1; CDR3: CSARDRGEAFF; DNA: TGCAGTGCTAGAGATCGGGGGGAAGCTTTCTTT
size: NA; V: TRBV9; D: NA; J: TRBJ2-2; CDR3: CASSVVGGNTGELFF; DNA: TGTGCCAGCAGCGTAGTCGGAGGGAACACCGGGGAGCTGTTTTTT
size: NA; V: TRBV7-9; D: NA; J: TRBJ1-2; CDR3: CASSLDSRNSYGYTF; DNA: TGTGCCAGCAGCTTAGACAGCAGAAACAGTTATGGCTACACCTTC
size: large; V: TRBV2; D: TRBD2; J: TRBJ2-3; CDR3: CASSHRTSGDSTDTQYF; DNA: TGTGCCAGCAGCCATCGGACTAGCGGGGACAGCACAGATACGCAGTATTTT
size: few; V: TRBV5-1; D: NA; J: TRBJ2-5; CDR3: CASSLTEKETQYF; DNA: TGCGCCAGCAGCTTAACAGAAAAAGAGACCCAGTACTTC
size: NA; V: TRBV30; D: TRBD1; J: TRBJ2-2; CDR3: CASNHRGIYPGELFF; DNA: TGTGCCTCCAACCACAGGGGAATTTATCCCGGGGAGCTGTTTTTT
size: NA; V: TRBV5-5; D: TRBD1; J: TRBJ1-1; CDR3: CASSSRTGTNTEAFF; DNA: TGTGCCAGCAGCTCCCGGACAGGGACGAACACTGAAGCTTTCTTT
size: NA; V: TRBV7-2; D: NA; J: TRBJ1-5; CDR3: CASSLKGGNQPQHF; DNA: TGTGCCAGCAGCTTAAAGGGCGGCAATCAGCCCCAGCATTTT
size: NA; V: TRBV11-2; D: NA; J: TRBJ1-6; CDR3: CASSLDGDNSPLHF; DNA: TGTGCCAGCAGCTTAGATGGGGACAACTCACCCCTCCACTTT
size: once; V: TRBV2; D: TRBD2; J: TRBJ2-1; CDR3: CASSDQGLASNEQFF; DNA: TGTGCCAGCAGTGACCAGGGACTAGCAAGTAATGAGCAGTTCTTC
size: NA; V: TRBV5-1; D: NA; J: TRBJ1-5; CDR3: CASSLLGIGQPQHF; DNA: TGCGCCAGCAGCTTGTTAGGTATTGGTCAGCCCCAGCATTTT
size: NA; V: TRBV5-4; D: NA; J: TRBJ2-2; CDR3: CASSLGRVANTGELFF; DNA: TGTGCCAGCAGCTTGGGAAGGGTCGCGAACACCGGGGAGCTGTTTTTT
size: NA; V: TRBV7-9; D: NA; J: TRBJ2-5; CDR3: CASSVRPETQYF; DNA: TGTGCCAGCAGCGTGCGCCCAGAGACCCAGTACTTC
size: once; V: TRBV9; D: NA; J: TRBJ2-3; CDR3: CASSIRSSTDTQYF; DNA: TGTGCCAGCAGCATACGCTCTAGCACAGATACGCAGTATTTT
size: NA; V: TRBV7-2; D: NA; J: TRBJ2-3; CDR3: CASSLSLGRGGADTQYF; DNA: TGTGCCAGCAGCTTAAGTCTGGGCAGGGGTGGAGCAGATACGCAGTATTTT
size: few; V: TRBV5-1; D: NA; J: TRBJ2-3; CDR3: CASSLAIRGGDRFSTDTQYF; DNA: TGCGCCAGCAGCTTGGCCATTAGGGGCGGGGACCGATTTAGCACAGATACGCAGTATTTT
size: few; V: TRBV14; D: NA; J: TRBJ2-3; CDR3: CASSQGARSVTQYF; DNA: TGTGCCAGCAGCCAAGGTGCCCGGTCAGTTACGCAGTATTTT
size: NA; V: TRBV5-6; D: TRBD1; J: TRBJ2-7; CDR3: CASSADRGRYEQYF; DNA: TGTGCCAGCAGCGCCGACAGGGGTAGATACGAGCAGTACTTC
size: NA; V: TRBV29-1; D: NA; J: TRBJ1-2; CDR3: CSAAGGERNHYGYTF; DNA: TGCAGCGCCGCTGGGGGGGAACGAAACCACTATGGCTACACCTTC
size: few; V: TRBV6-1; D: NA; J: TRBJ1-1; CDR3: CASSEVLAYTEAFF; DNA: TGTGCCAGCAGTGAAGTCTTAGCATACACTGAAGCTTTCTTT
size: large; V: TRBV11-2; D: TRBD1; J: TRBJ2-5; CDR3: CASSQYTRDRVETQYF; DNA: TGTGCCAGCAGCCAATACACCCGGGACAGGGTAGAGACCCAGTACTTC
size: once; V: TRBV7-9; D: NA; J: TRBJ1-5; CDR3: CASSLGSGSNQPQHF; DNA: TGTGCCAGCAGCTTAGGATCGGGTAGCAATCAGCCCCAGCATTTT
size: NA; V: TRBV5-4; D: NA; J: TRBJ1-4; CDR3: CASSDSTGTRGKLFF; DNA: TGTGCCAGCAGCGATTCGACAGGAACTAGAGGAAAACTGTTTTTT
size: NA; V: TRBV11-2; D: TRBD2; J: TRBJ2-3; CDR3: CASSLASGGAADTQYF; DNA: TGTGCCAGCAGCTTAGCCTCGGGGGGGGCAGCAGATACGCAGTATTTT
size: NA; V: TRBV10-3; D: TRBD1; J: TRBJ1-1; CDR3: CAISEDRVNTEAFF; DNA: TGTGCCATCAGTGAGGACAGGGTGAACACTGAAGCTTTCTTT